This record covers a single T cell receptor (beta chain). Its antigen is not yet known. Base quality data are lacking; no much larger clone is found one base away. This sample was taken from a study of blood T cell repertoires in COVID-19 (dated by TCRdb to 2020 to 2022). Regarding the research as a whole: Samples from collaborators originated in the United States, Italy and Spain and spanned both the acute and convalescent phases of COVID-19. The prospective study material was composed of cDNA or gDNA derived from T cells, B-cell-depleted T cells, or PBMCs. The dataset comprised deeply sampled blood TCRbeta repertoires from subjects exposed to, actively infected with, or recovered from COVID-19. The repertoires were released in a freely available public database intended as a resource for research on the immune response to SARS-CoV-2. The samples were drawn from two sources: the first 160 participants of the ongoing ImmuneRACE study, and about 1,300 subjects contributed by 6 global collaborators. A de-identified subject ID, COVID-19 status, age in years and sex were almost always included in the sample metadata. Where available, HLA class I and class II types were taken from metadata supplied by the sample provider and were not determined by assay-based typing.

Enrolling through a virtual design, the prospective study's participants ranged in age from roughly 18 to 95 years and lived across 20 to 30 United States geographic areas. In the prospective study, participants were assigned to cohorts based on the clinical history participants reported in a screening survey and a study questionnaire. For ImmuneRACE Cohort 3, a participant was defined as recovered based on two consecutive negative NP/OP PCR tests, clearance by a healthcare professional, or resolution of symptoms. In the prospective study, mobile phlebotomists collected whole blood, serum and a nasopharyngeal or oropharyngeal swab from each participant. Over a roughly 2-month period, participants in the prospective study had the option of providing additional blood draws and questionnaires. Before DNA extraction, blood samples from the prospective study were shipped at room temperature or frozen.

Overall study results and their limits: How much clinical and demographic metadata was included differed by source and by participant, and the metadata was provided uncurated.

Trimmed from V: 4 bases; trimmed from J: 3 bases; junction bases lacking a gene match: 10. The germline V gene (reference sequence) specifies LNHDA as CDR1 and SQIVND as CDR2. The CDR3 runs 17 amino acids, cysteine and phenylalanine included. Of all the DNA, just the CDR3 is kept, 51 bases in frame from base 1. TCRbeta CDR3 regions were amplified from genomic DNA by means of the immunoSEQ Assay, a bias-controlled multiplex PCR. Turning to the authors' computational methods: Nucleated cell counts per sample were estimated from amplification of reference gene primers within the assay. To quantify the absolute abundance of each unique TCRbeta CDR3 rearrangement, sequence reads were collapsed and filtered. For each sample, productive Simpson clonality was calculated as the square root of Simpson's diversity index across productive rearrangements. TCRdb carries this immuneACCESS record with in-frame sequences only. Its versions omit some clonotypes, under half of them owing to an unresolved V gene in the studies checked, with the rest unexplained. The D gene and trimming were derived from the DNA, and the V and J assignments and clone size from that table. Counted in this sample were 300,000 to 350,000 clones; roughly 89% of them appeared once. The ten largest clones add up to more than 8.5% of the sample.

Sequenced material: PBMCs or T cells enriched from blood (not recorded which). This sequence uses TRBV19 and TRBJ2-3; 10 bases in the junction line up with TRBD1. This sequence originates from a woman between 18 and 29 years old who had recovered from COVID-19. The sequence in DNA is TGTGCCAGTAGTACTGTTGAGACAGGGGGCGCGACAGATACGCAGTATTTT. Translated, it gives CASSTVETGGATDTQYF.